Presented here are 10 T cell receptor beta chains from one specimen sequenced in a study of T-cell memory formation after mild COVID-19. TCRdb re-analysed the 5' RACE reads in MiXCR, keeping a single row per CDR3 protein. The sample holds roughly 250,000 distinct CDR3 sequences; over 15% are singletons and the top ten take around 20%. The sample taken for sequencing was PBMCs or a T cell subset sorted from them (not recorded which). The receptors derive from a man between 18 and 29 years old who had mild COVID-19 (a few samples of this study predate the infection). Cell type and time point are not known.

This clonotype has more than one count but fewer than ten. The rearrangement links TRBV12-3 or TRBV12-4 to TRBJ2-5; a possible D gene is TRBD1 (6 bases). The V gene lost 1 base and the J gene lost 7 bases, with 16 bases spanning the gap. This CDR3 has 15 amino acids. The CDR3 coding sequence is TGTGCCAGCAGTTTAGGGGGGCATTGGTACGGGACCCAGTACTTC. This sequence encodes CASSLGGHWYGTQYF.

The rearrangement joins TRBV20-1 to TRBJ1-1; no clear D gene. CDR3 length: 13 amino acids. In germline, CDR1 is DFQATT, CDR2 SNEGSKA (reference sequence). The ends were cut back, 5 bases at V and 0 bases at J, with 10 bases in the middle. The CDR3 here is CSAVRGLNTEAFF. The CDR3 DNA reads as TGCAGTGCTGTTCGGGGATTGAACACTGAAGCTTTCTTT.

There are a few counts of this clonotype. The rearrangement uses TRBV6-6 and TRBJ2-2; D is ambiguous. The CDR3 is made up of 12 amino acids. The germline V gene encodes CDR1 MNHNY and CDR2 SVGAGI (reference sequence). Trimming removed 0 bases from V and 7 bases from J, with 3 bases in between. CDR3 in DNA: TGTGCCAGCAGTTACTCAAACGGGGAGCTGTTTTTT. It translates to CASSYSNGELFF.

This clonotype has just a few counts. The chain carries TRBV20-1 and TRBJ1-2; TRBD1 is a possible D gene (5 bases). The V end lost 2 bases, the J end lost 8 bases, and 21 bases lay between the germline ends. Germline-derived CDR1 and CDR2 are DFQATT and SNEGSKA (reference sequence). The CDR3 covers 15 residues. CDR3 in DNA: TGCAGTGCTAGAAGTTCCGCAGGGACCTTTGGCGGCTACACCTTC. Protein sequence: CSARSSAGTFGGYTF.

The chain has TRBV19 and TRBJ1-6, with D tentatively TRBD1 (5 bases). This CDR3 has 14 residues. V was clipped by 6 bases and J by 10 bases, with 16 bases between them. CDR1 and CDR2 (germline): LNHDA, SQIVND (reference sequence). CDR3 amino acids: CASSGTPRGSPLHF. DNA for the CDR3: TGTGCCAGTAGCGGGACGCCGAGGGGCTCACCCCTCCACTTT.

This clonotype has a handful of counts. The V call is TRBV12-3 or TRBV12-4, the J call TRBJ1-2; 8 positions agree with TRBD1. The CDR3 runs to 15 residues. V was clipped by 6 bases and J by 4 bases; unmatched bases: 10. CDR3 loop: CASSSGTGGPYGYTF. The CDR3 coding sequence is TGTGCCAGCAGCTCCGGGACAGGAGGCCCCTATGGCTACACCTTC.

CDR3: CASRWRGNTEAFF. CDR3 DNA sequence: TGTGCCAGTCGATGGAGGGGGAACACTGAAGCTTTCTTT. The rearrangement links TRBV2 to TRBJ1-1; a possible D gene is TRBD1 (5 bases). This CDR3 is built from 13 residues. The V and J ends lost 9 bases and 1 base respectively, with 12 bases between them. CDR1 SNHLY and CDR2 FYNNEI come from the germline V gene.

The genes are TRBV10-3 and TRBJ2-1, with 14 bases identical to TRBD2. Trimming removed 9 bases from V and 8 bases from J; junction bases left unmatched: 6. The germline V gene encodes CDR1 ENHRY and CDR2 SYGVKD. The CDR3 is 14 residues long. The CDR3 nucleotides are TGTGCCATTGGAGGACTAGCGGGGGGCCATGAGCAGTTCTTC. Protein sequence: CAIGGLAGGHEQFF.

In this sample, this clonotype turned up a few times. The V gene is TRBV20-1, the J gene TRBJ2-3; tentative D call: TRBD2 (6 bases). The V gene lost 0 bases and the J gene lost 5 bases, with 15 bases spanning the gap. The germline V gene encodes CDR1 DFQATT and CDR2 SNEGSKA (reference sequence). This CDR3 has 15 amino acids. CDR3 loop: CSARDEPRGGDTQYF. DNA of the CDR3: TGCAGTGCTAGAGATGAGCCGCGGGGAGGAGATACGCAGTATTTT.

There are a few counts of this clonotype. The V and J genes are TRBV15 and TRBJ2-1; 10 bases map to TRBD1. The germline CDR1 and CDR2 sequences are LNHNV and YYDKDF (reference sequence). This CDR3 is 15 amino acids long. J was trimmed by 3 bases and V by 3 bases; bases with no gene match: 2. The CDR3 sequence is CATSRDRGSYNEQFF. The CDR3, as DNA: TGTGCCACCAGCAGGGACAGGGGGAGCTACAATGAGCAGTTCTTC. The full variable domain, with the rest looked up from reference TRBV15 and TRBJ2-1, is DAMVIQNPRYQVTQFGKPVTLSCSQTLNHNVMYWYQQKSSQAPKLLFHYYDKDFNNEADTPDNFQSRRPNTSFCFLDIRSPGLGDTAMYLCATSRDRGSYNEQFFGPGTRLTVL.